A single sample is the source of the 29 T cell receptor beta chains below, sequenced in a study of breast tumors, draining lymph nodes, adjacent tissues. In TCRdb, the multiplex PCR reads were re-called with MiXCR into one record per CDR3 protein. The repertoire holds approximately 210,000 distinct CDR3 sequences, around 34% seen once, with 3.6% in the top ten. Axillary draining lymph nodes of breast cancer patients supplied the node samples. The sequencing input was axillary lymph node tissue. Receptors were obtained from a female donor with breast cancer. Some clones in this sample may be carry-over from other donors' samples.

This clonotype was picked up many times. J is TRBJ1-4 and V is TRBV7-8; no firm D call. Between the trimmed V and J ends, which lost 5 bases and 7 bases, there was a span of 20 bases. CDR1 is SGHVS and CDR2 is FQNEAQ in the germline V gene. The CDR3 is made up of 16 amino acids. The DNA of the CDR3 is TGTGCCAGCAGCCCAGAACCCTCGGGAATCAGTGAAAAACTGTTTTTT. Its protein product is CASSPEPSGISEKLFF.

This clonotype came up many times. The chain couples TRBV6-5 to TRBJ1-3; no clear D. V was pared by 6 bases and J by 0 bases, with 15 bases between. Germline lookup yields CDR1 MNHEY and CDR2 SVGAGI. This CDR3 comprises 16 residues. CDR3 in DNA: TGTGCCAGCAGCCCTAACCCTACCAGCTCTGGAAACACCATATATTTT. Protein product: CASSPNPTSSGNTIYF.

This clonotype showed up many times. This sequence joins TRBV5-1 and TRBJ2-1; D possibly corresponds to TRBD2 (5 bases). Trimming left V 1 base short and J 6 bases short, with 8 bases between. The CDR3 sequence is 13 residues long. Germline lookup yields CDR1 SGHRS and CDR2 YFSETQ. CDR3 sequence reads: CASSLSGFNEQFF. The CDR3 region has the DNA TGCGCCAGCAGCTTGTCGGGATTCAATGAGCAGTTCTTC.

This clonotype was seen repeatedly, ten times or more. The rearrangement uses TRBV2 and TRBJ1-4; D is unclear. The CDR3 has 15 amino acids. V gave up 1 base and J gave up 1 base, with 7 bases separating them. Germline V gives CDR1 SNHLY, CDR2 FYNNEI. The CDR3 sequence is CASSEDRGTNEKLFF. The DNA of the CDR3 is TGTGCCAGCAGTGAAGACCGAGGAACTAATGAAAAACTGTTTTTT.

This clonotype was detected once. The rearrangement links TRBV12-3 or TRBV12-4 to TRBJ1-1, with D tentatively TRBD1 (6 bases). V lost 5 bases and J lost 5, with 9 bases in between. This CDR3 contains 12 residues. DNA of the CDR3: TGTGCCAGCAGTGACAGGTGGACTGAAGCTTTCTTT. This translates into CASSDRWTEAFF.

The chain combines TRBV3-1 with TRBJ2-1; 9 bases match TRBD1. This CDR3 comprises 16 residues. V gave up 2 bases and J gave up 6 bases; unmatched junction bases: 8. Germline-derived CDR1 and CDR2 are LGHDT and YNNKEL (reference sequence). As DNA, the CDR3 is TGTGCCAGCAGCCAATGGGACAGGGAAGGGGGCAATGAGCAGTTCTTC. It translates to CASSQWDREGGNEQFF.

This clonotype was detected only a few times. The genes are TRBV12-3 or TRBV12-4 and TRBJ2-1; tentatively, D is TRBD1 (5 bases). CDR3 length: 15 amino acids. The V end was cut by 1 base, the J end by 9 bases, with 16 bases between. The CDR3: CASSLGAGFVGEQFF. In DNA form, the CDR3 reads TGTGCCAGCAGTTTAGGGGCAGGGTTTGTGGGTGAGCAGTTCTTC.

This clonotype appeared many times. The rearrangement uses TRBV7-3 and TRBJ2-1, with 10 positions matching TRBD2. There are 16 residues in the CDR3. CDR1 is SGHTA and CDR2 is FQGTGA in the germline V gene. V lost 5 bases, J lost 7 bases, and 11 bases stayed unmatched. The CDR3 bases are TGTGCCAGCAGCCCTACTTCTAGCGGGGGAAAAAATGAGCAGTTCTTC. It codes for CASSPTSSGGKNEQFF. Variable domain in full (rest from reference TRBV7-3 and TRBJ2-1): GAGVSQTPSNKVTEKGKYVELRCDPISGHTALYWYRQSLGQGPEFLIYFQGTGAADDSGLPNDRFFAVRPEGSVSTLKIQRTERGDSAVYLCASSPTSSGGKNEQFFGPGTRLTVL.

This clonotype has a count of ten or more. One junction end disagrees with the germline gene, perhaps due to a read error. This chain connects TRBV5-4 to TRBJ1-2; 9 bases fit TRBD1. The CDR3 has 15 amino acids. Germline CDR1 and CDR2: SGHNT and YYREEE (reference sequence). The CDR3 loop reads CASGLPDRGRDGYTF. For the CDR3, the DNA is TGTGCCAGCGGCTTACCGGACAGGGGCAGGGATGGCTACACCTTC.

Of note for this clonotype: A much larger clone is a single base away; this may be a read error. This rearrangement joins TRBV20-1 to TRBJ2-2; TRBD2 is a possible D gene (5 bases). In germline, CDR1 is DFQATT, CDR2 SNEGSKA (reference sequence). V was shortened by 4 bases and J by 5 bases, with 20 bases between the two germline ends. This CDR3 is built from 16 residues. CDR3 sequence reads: CSATSYTRVATGELFF. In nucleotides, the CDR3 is TGCAGTGCTACCTCCTACACGAGGGTGGCGACCGGGGAGCTGTTTTTT.

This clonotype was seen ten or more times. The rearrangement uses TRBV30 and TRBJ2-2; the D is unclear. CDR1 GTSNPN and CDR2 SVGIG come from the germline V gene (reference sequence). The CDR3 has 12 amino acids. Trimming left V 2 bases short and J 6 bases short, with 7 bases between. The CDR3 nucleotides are TGTGCCTGGAGTCTTAGGGCCGGGGAGCTGTTTTTT. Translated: CAWSLRAGELFF.

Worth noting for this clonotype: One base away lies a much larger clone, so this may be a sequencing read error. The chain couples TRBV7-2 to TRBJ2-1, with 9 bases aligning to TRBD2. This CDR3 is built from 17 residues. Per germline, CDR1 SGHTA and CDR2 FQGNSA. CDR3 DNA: TGTGCCAGCAGGCCCCGACTAGCGGAAAGCTCCTACAATGAGCAGCTCTTC. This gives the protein CASRPRLAESSYNEQLF. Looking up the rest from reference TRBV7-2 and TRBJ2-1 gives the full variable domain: GAGVSQSPSNKVTEKGKDVELRCDPISGHTALYWYRQSLGQGLEFLIYFQGNSAPDKSGLPSDRFSAERTGGSVSTLTIQRTQQEDSAVYLCASRPRLAESSYNEQLFGPGTRLTVL.

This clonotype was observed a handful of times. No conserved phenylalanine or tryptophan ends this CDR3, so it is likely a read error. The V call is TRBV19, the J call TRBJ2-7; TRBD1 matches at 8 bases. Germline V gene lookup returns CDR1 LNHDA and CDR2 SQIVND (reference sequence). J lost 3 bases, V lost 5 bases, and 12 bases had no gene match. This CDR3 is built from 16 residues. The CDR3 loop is CASSPRDRPVFYEQYS. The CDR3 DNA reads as TGTGCCAGTAGTCCCCGGGACAGGCCCGTCTTCTACGAGCAGTACTCC.

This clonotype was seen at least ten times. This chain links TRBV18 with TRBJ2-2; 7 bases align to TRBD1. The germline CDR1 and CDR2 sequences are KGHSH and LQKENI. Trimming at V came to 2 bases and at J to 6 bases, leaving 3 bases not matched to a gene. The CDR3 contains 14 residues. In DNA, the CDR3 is TGTGCCAGCTCACCAGACACAGGGGCCGGGGAGCTGTTTTTT. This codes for CASSPDTGAGELFF.

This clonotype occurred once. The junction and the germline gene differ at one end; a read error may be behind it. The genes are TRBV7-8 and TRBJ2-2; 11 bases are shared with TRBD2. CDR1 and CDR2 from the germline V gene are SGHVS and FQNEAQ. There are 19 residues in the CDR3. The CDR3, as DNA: TGTGCCGGCAGCTTAGCTGTCCCTAGCGGGAGGACGAACACCGGGGAGCTGTTTTTT. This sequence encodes CAGSLAVPSGRTNTGELFF.

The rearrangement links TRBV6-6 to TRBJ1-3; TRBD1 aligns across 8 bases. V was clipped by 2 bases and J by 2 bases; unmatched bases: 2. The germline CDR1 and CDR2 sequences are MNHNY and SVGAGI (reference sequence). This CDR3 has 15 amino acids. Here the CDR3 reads CASSYPGQAGNTIYF. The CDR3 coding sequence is TGTGCCAGCAGTTACCCGGGACAGGCTGGAAACACCATATATTTT.

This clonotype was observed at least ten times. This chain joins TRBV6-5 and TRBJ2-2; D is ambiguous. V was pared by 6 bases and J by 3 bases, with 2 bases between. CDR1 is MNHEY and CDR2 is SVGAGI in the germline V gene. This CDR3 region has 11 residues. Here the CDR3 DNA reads TGTGCCAGCAGACACACCGGGGAGCTGTTTTTT. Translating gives CASRHTGELFF.

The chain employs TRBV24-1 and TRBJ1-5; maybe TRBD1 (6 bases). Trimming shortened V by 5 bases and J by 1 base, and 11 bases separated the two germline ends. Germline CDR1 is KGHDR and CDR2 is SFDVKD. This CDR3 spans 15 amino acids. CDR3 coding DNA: TGTGCCACCAGTGCGAGTCAGGGGAGCAATCAGCCCCAGCATTTT. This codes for CATSASQGSNQPQHF.

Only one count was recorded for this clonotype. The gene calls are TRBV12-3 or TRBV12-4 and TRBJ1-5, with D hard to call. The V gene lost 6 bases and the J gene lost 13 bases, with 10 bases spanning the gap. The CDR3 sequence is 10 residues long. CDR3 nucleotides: TGTGCCAGCAGACCGGAAGGACAGCATTTT. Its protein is CASRPEGQHF.

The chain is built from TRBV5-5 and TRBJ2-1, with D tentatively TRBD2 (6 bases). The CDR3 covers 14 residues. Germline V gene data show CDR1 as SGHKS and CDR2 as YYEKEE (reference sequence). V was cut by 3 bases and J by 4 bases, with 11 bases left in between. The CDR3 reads CASSWAAGYNEQFF. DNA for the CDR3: TGTGCCAGCAGCTGGGCTGCGGGGTACAATGAGCAGTTCTTC. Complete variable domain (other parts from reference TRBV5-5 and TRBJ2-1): DAGVTQSPTHLIKTRGQQVTLRCSPISGHKSVSWYQQVLGQGPQFIFQYYEKEERGRGNFPDRFSARQFPNYSSELNVNALLLGDSALYLCASSWAAGYNEQFFGPGTRLTVL.

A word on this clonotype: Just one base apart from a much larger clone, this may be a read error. In DNA, the CDR3 is TGCAGTGCCCCGGGGACCACCTACAATGCGCAGTTCTTC. Its translation is CSAPGTTYNAQFF. The V and J genes are TRBV20-1 and TRBJ2-1; D is possibly TRBD1 or TRBD2 (5 bases each). The CDR3 extends over 13 amino acids. Germline values: CDR1 DFQATT, CDR2 SNEGSKA (reference sequence).

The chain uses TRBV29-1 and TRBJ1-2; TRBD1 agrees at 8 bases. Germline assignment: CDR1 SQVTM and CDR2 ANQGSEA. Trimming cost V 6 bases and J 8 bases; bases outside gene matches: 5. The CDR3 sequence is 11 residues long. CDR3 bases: TGCAGCGTAGAATCAGGGGGCGGCTACACCTTC. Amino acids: CSVESGGGYTF.

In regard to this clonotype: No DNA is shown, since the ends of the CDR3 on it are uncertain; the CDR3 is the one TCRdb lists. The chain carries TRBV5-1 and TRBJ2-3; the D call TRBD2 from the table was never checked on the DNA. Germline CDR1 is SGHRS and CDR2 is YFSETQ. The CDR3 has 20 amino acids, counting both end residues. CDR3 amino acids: CASSFYICSASPWGTDTQYF.

Written as DNA, the CDR3 is TGCAGTGCTAGAGTTAACGGGGAGGACGAGCAGTACTTC. Translation gives CSARVNGEDEQYF. The chain couples TRBV20-1 to TRBJ2-7, with D perhaps matching TRBD2 (6 bases). The V gene lost 1 base and the J gene lost 5 bases, with 12 bases spanning the gap. Looked up from germline, CDR1 is DFQATT and CDR2 is SNEGSKA (reference sequence). The CDR3 sequence is 13 residues long.

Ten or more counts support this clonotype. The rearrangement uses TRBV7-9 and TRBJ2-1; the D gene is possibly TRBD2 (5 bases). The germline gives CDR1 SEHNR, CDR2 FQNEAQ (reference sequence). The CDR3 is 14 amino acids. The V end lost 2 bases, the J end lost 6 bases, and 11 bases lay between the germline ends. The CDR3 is CASSLRLGVNEQFF. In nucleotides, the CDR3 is TGTGCCAGCAGCTTAAGATTGGGAGTCAATGAGCAGTTCTTC.

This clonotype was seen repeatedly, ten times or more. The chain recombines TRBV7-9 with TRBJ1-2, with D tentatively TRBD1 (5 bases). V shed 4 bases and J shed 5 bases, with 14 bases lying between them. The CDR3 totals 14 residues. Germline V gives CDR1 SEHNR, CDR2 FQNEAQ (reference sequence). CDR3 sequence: CASSSGGRRYGYTF. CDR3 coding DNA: TGTGCCAGCAGCTCCGGGGGACGACGATATGGCTACACCTTC. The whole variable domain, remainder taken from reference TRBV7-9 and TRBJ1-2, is DTGVSQNPRHKITKRGQNVTFRCDPISEHNRLYWYRQTLGQGPEFLTYFQNEAQLEKSRLLSDRFSAERPKGSFSTLEIQRTEQGDSAMYLCASSSGGRRYGYTFGSGTRLTVV.

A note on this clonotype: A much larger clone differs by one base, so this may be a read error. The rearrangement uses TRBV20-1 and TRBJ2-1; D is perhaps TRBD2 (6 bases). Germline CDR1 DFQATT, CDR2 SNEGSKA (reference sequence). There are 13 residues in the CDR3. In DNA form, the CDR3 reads TGCAGTGCTAGACTCGGGAGTAAAAATGAGCGGTTCTTC. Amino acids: CSARLGSKNERFF.

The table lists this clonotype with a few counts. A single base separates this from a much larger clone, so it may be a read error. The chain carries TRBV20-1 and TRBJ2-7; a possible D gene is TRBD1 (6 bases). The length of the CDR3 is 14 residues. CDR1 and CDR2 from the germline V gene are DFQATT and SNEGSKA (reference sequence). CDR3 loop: CSAPRTVASSEQYF. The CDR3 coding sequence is TGCAGTGCTCCGAGGACAGTCGCTTCCTCCGAGCAGTACTTC.

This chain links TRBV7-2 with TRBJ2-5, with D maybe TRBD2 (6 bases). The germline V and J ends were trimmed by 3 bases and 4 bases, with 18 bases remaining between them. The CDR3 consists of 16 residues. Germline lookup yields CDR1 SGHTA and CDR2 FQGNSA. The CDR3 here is CASSFGLRGKGETQYF. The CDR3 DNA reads TGTGCCAGCAGCTTCGGCCTACGGGGGAAGGGAGAGACCCAGTACTTC.